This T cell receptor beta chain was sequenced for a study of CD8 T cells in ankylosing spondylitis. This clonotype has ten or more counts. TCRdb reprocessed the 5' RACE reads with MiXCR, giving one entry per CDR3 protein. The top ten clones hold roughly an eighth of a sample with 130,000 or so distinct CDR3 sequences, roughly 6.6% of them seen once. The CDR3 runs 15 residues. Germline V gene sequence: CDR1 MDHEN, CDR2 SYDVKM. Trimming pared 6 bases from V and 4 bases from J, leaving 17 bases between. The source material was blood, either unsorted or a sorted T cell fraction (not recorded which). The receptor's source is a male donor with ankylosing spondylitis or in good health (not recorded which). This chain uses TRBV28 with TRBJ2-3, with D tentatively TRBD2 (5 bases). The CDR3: CASSQLVGRADTQYF. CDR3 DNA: TGTGCCAGCAGCCAACTAGTTGGTCGGGCAGATACGCAGTATTTT.